The T cell receptor (beta chain) under discussion was sequenced for a study of T-cell memory formation after mild COVID-19. On the study more broadly: TCR clustering was largely donor specific. Overall study findings and caveats: Clonal second-wave expansions that peaked on day 37 had unconfirmed SARS-CoV-2 specificity.

This clonotype came up a few times. The target antigen is unknown. This CDR3 contains 15 residues. Looked up from germline, CDR1 is SGHRS and CDR2 is YFSETQ. V shed 4 bases and J shed 6 bases, with 17 bases lying between them. UMIs and sample barcodes were carried by the TCR alpha and TCR beta cDNA libraries that 5'RACE produced using constant-segment primers. One entry per CDR3 protein results from TCRdb running MiXCR on the 5' RACE reads. The sample carries approximately 350,000 distinct CDR3 sequences, around 27% recorded once. This chain joins TRBV5-1 and TRBJ2-1, with D perhaps TRBD1 (6 bases). Sample: PBMCs or a T cell subset sorted from them (not recorded which). The receptor was derived from an adult woman who had mild COVID-19 (a few samples of this study predate the infection). Cell type and time point are not known. The CDR3 region has the DNA TGCGCCAGCAGCCCCAGGGGTCCTAGCTCCAATGAGCAGTTCTTC. Its protein is CASSPRGPSSNEQFF. The full variable domain, in which reference TRBV5-1 and TRBJ2-1 provide the parts outside the CDR3, is KAGVTQTPRYLIKTRGQQVTLSCSPISGHRSVSWYQQTPGQGLQFLFEYFSETQRNKGNFPGRFSGRQFSNSRSEMNVSTLELGDSALYLCASSPRGPSSNEQFFGPGTRLTVL.